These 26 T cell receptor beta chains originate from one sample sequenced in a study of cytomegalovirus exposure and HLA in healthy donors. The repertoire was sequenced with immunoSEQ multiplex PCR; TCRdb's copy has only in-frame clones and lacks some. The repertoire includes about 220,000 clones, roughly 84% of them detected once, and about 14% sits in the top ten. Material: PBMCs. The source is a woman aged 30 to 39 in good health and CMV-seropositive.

This CDR3 is CASSLARWDQPQHF. The DNA for the CDR3 is TGTGCCAGCAGCTTGGCGAGGTGGGATCAGCCCCAGCATTTT. The gene calls are TRBV7-8 and TRBJ1-5, with unresolved D. This CDR3 comprises 14 residues. V dropped 3 bases and J dropped 5 bases, with 11 bases sitting between them. Germline CDR1 is SGHVS and CDR2 is FQNEAQ. Full variable domain (remainder filled in from reference TRBV7-8 and TRBJ1-5): GAGVSQSPRYKVAKRGQDVALRCDPISGHVSLFWYQQALGQGPEFLTYFQNEAQLDKSGLPSDRFFAERPEGSVSTLKIQRTQQEDSAVYLCASSLARWDQPQHFGDGTRLSIL.

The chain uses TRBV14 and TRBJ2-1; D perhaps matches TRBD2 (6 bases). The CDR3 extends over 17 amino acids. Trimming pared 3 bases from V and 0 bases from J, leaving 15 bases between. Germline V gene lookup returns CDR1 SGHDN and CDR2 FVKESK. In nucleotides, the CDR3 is TGTGCCAGCAGCCAGGTGCGCGGGAAGAGCTCCTACAATGAGCAGTTCTTC. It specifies CASSQVRGKSSYNEQFF.

The CDR3 nucleotides read TGTGCCAGCAGCAGATTTACCGGAGGGTTTGAGGTGACCCAGTACTTC. This sequence encodes CASSRFTGGFEVTQYF. This chain joins TRBV28 and TRBJ2-5; perhaps TRBD2 as D (6 bases). Germline V gene data show CDR1 as MDHEN and CDR2 as SYDVKM. The V gene lost 6 bases and the J gene lost 7 bases, with 24 bases spanning the gap. The length of the CDR3 is 16 residues.

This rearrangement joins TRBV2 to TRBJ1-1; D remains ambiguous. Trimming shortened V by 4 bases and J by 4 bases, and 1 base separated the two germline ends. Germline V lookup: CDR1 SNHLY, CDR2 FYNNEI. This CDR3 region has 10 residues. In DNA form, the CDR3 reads TGTGCCAGCAGTGCCACTGAAGCTTTCTTT. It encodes CASSATEAFF.

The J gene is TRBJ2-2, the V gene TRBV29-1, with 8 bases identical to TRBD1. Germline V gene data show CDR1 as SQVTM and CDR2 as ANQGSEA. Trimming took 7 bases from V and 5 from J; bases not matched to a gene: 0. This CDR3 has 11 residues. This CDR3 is CSGQGTGELFF. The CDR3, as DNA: TGCAGCGGACAGGGGACCGGGGAGCTGTTTTTT.

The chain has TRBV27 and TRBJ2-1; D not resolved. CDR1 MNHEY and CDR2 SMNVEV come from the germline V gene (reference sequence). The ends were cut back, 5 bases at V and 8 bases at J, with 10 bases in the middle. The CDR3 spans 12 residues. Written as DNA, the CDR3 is TGTGCCAGCAGTAATAGAGAGCATGAGCAGTTCTTC. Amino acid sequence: CASSNREHEQFF.

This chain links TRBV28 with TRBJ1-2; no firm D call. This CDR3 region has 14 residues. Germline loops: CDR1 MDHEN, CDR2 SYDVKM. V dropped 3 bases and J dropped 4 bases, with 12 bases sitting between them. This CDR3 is CASSFRAIGYGYTF. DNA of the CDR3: TGTGCCAGCAGTTTTCGGGCAATAGGCTATGGCTACACCTTC.

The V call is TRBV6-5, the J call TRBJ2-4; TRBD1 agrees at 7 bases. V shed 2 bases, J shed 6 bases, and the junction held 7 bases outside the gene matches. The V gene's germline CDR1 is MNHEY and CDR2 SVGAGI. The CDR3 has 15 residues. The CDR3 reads CASSYAHRGRNIQYF. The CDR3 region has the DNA TGTGCCAGCAGTTACGCCCACAGGGGAAGAAACATTCAGTACTTC.

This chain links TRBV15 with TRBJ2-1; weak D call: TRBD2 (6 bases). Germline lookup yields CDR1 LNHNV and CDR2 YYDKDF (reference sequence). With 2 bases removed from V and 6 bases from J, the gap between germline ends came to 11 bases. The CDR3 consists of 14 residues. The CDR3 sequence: CATSRPFSGNEQFF. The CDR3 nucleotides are TGTGCCACCAGCAGACCTTTTAGCGGCAATGAGCAGTTCTTC. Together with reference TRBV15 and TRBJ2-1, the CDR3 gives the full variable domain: DAMVIQNPRYQVTQFGKPVTLSCSQTLNHNVMYWYQQKSSQAPKLLFHYYDKDFNNEADTPDNFQSRRPNTSFCFLDIRSPGLGDTAMYLCATSRPFSGNEQFFGPGTRLTVL.

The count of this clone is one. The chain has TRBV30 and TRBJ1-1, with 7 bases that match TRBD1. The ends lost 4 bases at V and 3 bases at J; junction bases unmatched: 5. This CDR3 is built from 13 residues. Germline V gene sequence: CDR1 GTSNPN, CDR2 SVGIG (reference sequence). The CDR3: CAWTTGVDTEAFF. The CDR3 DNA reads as TGTGCCTGGACTACAGGGGTCGACACTGAAGCTTTCTTT.

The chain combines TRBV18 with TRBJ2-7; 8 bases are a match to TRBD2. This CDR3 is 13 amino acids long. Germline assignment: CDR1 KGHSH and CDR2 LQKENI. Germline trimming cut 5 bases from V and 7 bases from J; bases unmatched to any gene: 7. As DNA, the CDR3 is TGTGCCAGCTCAGAGCGGGAGATTGGAGAGCAGTACTTC. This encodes CASSEREIGEQYF. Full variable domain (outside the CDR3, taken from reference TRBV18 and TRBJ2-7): NAGVMQNPRHLVRRRGQEARLRCSPMKGHSHVYWYRQLPEEGLKFMVYLQKENIIDESGMPKERFSAEFPKEGPSILRIQQVVRGDSAAYFCASSEREIGEQYFGPGTRLTVT.

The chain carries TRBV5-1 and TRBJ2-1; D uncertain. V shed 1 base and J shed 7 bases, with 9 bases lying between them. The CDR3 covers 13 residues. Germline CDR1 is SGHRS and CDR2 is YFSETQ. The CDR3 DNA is TGCGCCAGCAGCTTGCAGGCACGGAATGAGCAGTTCTTC. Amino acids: CASSLQARNEQFF.

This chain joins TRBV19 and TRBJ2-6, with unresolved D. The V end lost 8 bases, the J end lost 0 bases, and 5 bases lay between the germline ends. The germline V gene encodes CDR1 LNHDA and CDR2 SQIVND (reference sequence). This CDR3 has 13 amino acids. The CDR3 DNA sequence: TGTGCCAGTGGGGTCTCTGGGGCCAACGTCCTGACTTTC. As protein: CASGVSGANVLTF.

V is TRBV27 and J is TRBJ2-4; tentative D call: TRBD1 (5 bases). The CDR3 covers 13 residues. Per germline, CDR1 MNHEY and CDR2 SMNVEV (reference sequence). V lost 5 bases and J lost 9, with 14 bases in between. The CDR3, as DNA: TGTGCCAGCAGTAAAATAGACAGCACCATTCAGTACTTC. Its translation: CASSKIDSTIQYF.

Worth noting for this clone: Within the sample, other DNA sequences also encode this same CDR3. DNA for the CDR3: TGTGCCAGCAGCGTAGGAGGTGCTGGGGCCAACGTCCTGACTTTC. Protein sequence: CASSVGGAGANVLTF. This chain connects TRBV9 to TRBJ2-6; D is uncertain. The V and J ends lost 0 bases and 2 bases respectively, with 6 bases between them. The CDR3 consists of 15 residues. Germline-derived CDR1 and CDR2 are SGDLS and YYNGEE. Variable domain in full (rest from reference TRBV9 and TRBJ2-6): DSGVTQTPKHLITATGQRVTLRCSPRSGDLSVYWYQQSLDQGLQFLIQYYNGEERAKGNILERFSAQQFPDLHSELNLSSLELGDSALYFCASSVGGAGANVLTFGAGSRLTVL.

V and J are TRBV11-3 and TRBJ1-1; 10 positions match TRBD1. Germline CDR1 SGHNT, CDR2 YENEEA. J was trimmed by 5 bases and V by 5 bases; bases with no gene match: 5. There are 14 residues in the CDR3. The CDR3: CASSRQGAGTEAFF. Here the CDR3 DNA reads TGTGCCAGCAGCCGACAGGGGGCTGGGACTGAAGCTTTCTTT.

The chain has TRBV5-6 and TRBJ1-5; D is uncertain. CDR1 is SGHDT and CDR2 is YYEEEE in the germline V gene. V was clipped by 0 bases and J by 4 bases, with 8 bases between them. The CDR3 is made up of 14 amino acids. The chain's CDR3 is CASSLGQINQPQHF. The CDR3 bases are TGTGCCAGCAGCTTGGGGCAGATTAATCAGCCCCAGCATTTT.

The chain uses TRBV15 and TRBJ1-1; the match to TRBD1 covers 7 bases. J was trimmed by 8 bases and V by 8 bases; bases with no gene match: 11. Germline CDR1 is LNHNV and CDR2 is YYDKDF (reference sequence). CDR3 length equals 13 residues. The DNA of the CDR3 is TGTGCCACCTCTCCGGGGTGGGACAGCGAAGCTTTCTTT. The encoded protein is CATSPGWDSEAFF.

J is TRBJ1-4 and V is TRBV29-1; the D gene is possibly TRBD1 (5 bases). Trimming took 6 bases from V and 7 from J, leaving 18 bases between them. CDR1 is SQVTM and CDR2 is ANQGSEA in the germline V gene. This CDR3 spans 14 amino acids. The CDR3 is CSVTEPPGGEKLFF. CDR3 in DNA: TGCAGCGTGACCGAGCCCCCCGGGGGTGAAAAACTGTTTTTT.

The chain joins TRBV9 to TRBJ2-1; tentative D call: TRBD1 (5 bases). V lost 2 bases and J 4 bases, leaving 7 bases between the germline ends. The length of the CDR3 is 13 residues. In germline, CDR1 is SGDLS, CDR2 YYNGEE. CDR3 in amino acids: CASSVQGYNEQFF. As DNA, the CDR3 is TGTGCCAGCAGCGTTCAGGGATACAATGAGCAGTTCTTC.

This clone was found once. The chain's CDR3 is CASRKTGAGGYTF. CDR3 sequence (DNA): TGTGCCAGCCGCAAGACAGGGGCTGGAGGCTACACCTTC. The chain has TRBV5-4 and TRBJ1-2; 8 bases align to TRBD1. Germline V gives CDR1 SGHNT, CDR2 YYREEE (reference sequence). The CDR3 length is 13 residues. Losses at the gene ends were 7 bases for V and 8 bases for J; bases not matched to a gene: 10.

CDR3 sequence: CATPRDRASYGYTF. The CDR3 DNA follows: TGTGCCACCCCGAGAGACCGAGCCTCCTATGGCTACACCTTC. The V call is TRBV2, the J call TRBJ1-2; D not resolved. Germline V gene data show CDR1 as SNHLY and CDR2 as FYNNEI. V shed 10 bases and J shed 4 bases, with 19 bases lying between them. This CDR3 is 14 amino acids long. The full variable domain, with the rest looked up from reference TRBV2 and TRBJ1-2, is EPEVTQTPSHQVTQMGQEVILRCVPISNHLYFYWYRQILGQKVEFLVSFYNNEISEKSEIFDDQFSVERPDGSNFTLKIRSTKLEDSAMYFCATPRDRASYGYTFGSGTRLTVV.

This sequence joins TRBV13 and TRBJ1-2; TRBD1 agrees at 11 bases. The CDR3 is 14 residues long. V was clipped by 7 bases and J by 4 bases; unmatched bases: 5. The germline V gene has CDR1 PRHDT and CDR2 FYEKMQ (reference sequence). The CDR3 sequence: CASTGQGAAYGYTF. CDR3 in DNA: TGTGCCAGCACTGGACAGGGGGCAGCCTATGGCTACACCTTC. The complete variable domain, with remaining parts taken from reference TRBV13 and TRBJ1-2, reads AAGVIQSPRHLIKEKRETATLKCYPIPRHDTVYWYQQGPGQDPQFLISFYEKMQSDKGSIPDRFSAQQFSDYHSELNMSSLELGDSALYFCASTGQGAAYGYTFGSGTRLTVV.

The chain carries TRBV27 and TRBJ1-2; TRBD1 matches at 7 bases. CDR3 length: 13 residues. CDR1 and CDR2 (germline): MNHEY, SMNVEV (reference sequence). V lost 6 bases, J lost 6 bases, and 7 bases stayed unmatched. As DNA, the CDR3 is TGTGCCAGCAGCCAAGCCACAGGGGATGGCTACACCTTC. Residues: CASSQATGDGYTF.

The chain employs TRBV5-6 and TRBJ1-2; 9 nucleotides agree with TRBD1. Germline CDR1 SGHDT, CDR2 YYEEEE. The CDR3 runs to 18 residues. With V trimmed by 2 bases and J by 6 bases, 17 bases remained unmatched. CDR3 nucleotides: TGTGCCAGCAGCTTACCGGGCTCCACAGGGGGCGCACGGAATGGCTACACCTTC. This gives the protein CASSLPGSTGGARNGYTF.

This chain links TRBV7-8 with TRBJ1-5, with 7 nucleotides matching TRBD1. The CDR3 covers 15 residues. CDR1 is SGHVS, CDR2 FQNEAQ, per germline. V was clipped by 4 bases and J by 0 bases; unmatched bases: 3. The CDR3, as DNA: TGTGCCAGCAGCTCGTACAGGGGTAGCAATCAGCCCCAGCATTTT. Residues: CASSSYRGSNQPQHF.